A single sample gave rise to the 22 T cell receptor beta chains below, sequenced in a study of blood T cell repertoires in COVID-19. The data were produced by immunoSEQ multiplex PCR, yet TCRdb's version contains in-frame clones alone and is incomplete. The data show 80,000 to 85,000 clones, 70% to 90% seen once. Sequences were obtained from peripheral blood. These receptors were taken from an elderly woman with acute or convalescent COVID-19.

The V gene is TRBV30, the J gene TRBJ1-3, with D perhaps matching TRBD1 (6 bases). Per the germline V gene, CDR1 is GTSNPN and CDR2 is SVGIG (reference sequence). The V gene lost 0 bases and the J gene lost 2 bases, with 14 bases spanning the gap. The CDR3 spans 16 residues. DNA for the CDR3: TGTGCCTGGAGTGTACGCTTGGGGGCAGCTGGAAACACCATATATTTT. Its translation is CAWSVRLGAAGNTIYF.

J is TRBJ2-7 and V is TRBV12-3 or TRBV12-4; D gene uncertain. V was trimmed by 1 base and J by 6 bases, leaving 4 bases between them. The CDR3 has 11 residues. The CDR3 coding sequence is TGTGCCAGCAGTTTAGGGCCCGAGCAGTACTTC. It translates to CASSLGPEQYF.

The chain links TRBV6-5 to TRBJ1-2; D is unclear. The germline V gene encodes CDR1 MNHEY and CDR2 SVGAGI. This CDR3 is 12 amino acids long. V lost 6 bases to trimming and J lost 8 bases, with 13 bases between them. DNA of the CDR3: TGTGCCAGCAGCCCCGGTCTCAGGGGCTACACCTTC. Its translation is CASSPGLRGYTF.

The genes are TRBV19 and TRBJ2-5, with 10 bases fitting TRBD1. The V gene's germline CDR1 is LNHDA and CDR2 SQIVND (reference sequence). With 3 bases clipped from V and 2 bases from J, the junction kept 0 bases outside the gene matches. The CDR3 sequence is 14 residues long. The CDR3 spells CASSMDRGQETQYF. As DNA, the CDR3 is TGTGCCAGTAGTATGGACAGGGGGCAAGAGACCCAGTACTTC.

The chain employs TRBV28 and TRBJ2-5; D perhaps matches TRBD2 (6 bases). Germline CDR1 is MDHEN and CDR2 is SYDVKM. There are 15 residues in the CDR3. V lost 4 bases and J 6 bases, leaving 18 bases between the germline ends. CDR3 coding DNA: TGTGCCAGCAGTTCGGGCGGGACCCAGCTCCAGACCCAGTACTTC. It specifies CASSSGGTQLQTQYF.

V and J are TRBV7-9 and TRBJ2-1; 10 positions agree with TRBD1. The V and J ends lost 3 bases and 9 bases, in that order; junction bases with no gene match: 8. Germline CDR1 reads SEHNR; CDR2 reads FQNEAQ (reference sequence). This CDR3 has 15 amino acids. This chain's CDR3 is CASSLRDRGGGEQFF. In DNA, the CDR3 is TGTGCCAGCAGCTTGAGGGACAGGGGAGGCGGTGAGCAGTTCTTC.

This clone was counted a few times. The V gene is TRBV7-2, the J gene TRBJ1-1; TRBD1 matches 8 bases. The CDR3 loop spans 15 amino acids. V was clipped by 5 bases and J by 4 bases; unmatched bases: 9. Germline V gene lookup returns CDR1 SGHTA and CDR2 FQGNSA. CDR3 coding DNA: TGTGCCAGCAGCCCTTGGACAGGGCTGAGCACTGAAGCTTTCTTT. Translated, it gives CASSPWTGLSTEAFF.

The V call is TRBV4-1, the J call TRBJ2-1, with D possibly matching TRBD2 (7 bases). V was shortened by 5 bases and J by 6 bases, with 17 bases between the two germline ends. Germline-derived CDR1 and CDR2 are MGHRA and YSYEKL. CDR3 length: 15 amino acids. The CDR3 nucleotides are TGCGCCAGCAGCGTGGGGGGGCCTAGGGTCAATGAGCAGTTCTTC. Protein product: CASSVGGPRVNEQFF.

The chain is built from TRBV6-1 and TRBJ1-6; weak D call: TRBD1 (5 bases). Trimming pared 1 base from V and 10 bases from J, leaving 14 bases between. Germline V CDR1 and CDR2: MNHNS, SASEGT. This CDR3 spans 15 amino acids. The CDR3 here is CASSEDLQAVSPLHF. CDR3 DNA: TGTGCCAGCAGTGAAGATTTACAGGCAGTGTCACCCCTCCACTTT.

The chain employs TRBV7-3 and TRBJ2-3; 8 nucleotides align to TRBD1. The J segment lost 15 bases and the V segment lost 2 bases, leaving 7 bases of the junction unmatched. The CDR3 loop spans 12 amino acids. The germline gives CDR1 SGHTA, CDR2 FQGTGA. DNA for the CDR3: TGTGCCAGCAGCTTATCCCAGGGGGCCAAATATTTT. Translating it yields CASSLSQGAKYF.

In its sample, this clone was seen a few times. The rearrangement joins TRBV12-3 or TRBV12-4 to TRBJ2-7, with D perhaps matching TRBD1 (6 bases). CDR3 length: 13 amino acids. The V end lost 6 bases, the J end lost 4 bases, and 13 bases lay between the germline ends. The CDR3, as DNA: TGTGCCAGCAGATTGGACAGTGATTACGAGCAGTACTTC. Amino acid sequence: CASRLDSDYEQYF.

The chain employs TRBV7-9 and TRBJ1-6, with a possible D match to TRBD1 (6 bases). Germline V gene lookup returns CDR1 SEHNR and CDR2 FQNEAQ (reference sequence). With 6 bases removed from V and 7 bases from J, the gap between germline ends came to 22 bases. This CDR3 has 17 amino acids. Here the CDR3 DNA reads TGTGCCAGCAGTCTTCCCCCACAGGGATTAAGGAATTCACCCCTCCACTTT. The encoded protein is CASSLPPQGLRNSPLHF.

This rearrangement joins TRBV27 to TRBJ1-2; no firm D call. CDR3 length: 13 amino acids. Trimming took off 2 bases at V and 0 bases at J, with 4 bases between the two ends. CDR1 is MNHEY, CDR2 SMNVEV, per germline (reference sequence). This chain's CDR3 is CASSLTANYGYTF. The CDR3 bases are TGTGCCAGCAGTTTAACAGCTAACTATGGCTACACCTTC.

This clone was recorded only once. CDR3 bases: TGTGCCAGCAGCGGGAGGATAGCTGGCTATGGCTACACCTTC. It encodes CASSGRIAGYGYTF. The chain uses TRBV11-1 and TRBJ1-2; D not certain. Deletions cut 5 bases from V and 4 bases from J, with 14 bases between. This CDR3 has 14 amino acids. Germline V lookup: CDR1 SGHAT, CDR2 FQDESV (reference sequence).

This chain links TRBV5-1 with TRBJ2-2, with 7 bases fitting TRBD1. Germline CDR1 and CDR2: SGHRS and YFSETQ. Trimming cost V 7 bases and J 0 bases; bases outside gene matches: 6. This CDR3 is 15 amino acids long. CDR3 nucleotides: TGCGCCAGCCGAGCTGGGACAGCGAACACCGGGGAGCTGTTTTTT. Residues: CASRAGTANTGELFF.

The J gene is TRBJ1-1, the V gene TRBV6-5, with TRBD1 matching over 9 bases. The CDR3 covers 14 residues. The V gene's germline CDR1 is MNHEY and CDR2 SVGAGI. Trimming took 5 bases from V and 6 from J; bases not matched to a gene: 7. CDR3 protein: CASSPRDRVAEAFF. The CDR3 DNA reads TGTGCCAGCAGTCCCCGGGACAGGGTCGCTGAAGCTTTCTTT.

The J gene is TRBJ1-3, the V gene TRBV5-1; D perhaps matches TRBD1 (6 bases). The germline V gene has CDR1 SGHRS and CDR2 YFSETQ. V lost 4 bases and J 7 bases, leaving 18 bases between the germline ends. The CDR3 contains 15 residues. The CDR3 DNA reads TGCGCCAGCAGCCCTAATTTAGGACAGACGAACACCATATATTTT. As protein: CASSPNLGQTNTIYF.

The CDR3 nucleotides are TGTGCCAGCAGCCTATACGGGACTAGCGGGGGCCGTAACACCGGGGAGCTGTTTTTT. Translation: CASSLYGTSGGRNTGELFF. The chain is built from TRBV7-3 and TRBJ2-2; 14 bases are a match to TRBD2. This CDR3 has 19 amino acids. Germline V gene sequence: CDR1 SGHTA, CDR2 FQGTGA. Trimming cost V 5 bases and J 2 bases; bases outside gene matches: 10.

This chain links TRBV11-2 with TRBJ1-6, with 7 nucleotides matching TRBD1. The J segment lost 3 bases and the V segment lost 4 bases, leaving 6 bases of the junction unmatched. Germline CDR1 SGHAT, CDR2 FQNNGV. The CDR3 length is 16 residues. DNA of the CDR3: TGTGCCAGCAGCTCAGGACAGGCGAACTATAATTCACCCCTCCACTTT. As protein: CASSSGQANYNSPLHF.

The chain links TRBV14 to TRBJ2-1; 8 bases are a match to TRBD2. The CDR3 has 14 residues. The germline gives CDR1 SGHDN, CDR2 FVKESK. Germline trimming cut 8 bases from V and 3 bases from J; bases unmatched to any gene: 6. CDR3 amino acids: CASSRTSNYNEQFF. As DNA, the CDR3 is TGTGCCAGCTCCCGGACTAGCAACTACAATGAGCAGTTCTTC. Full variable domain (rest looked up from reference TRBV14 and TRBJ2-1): EAGVTQFPSHSVIEKGQTVTLRCDPISGHDNLYWYRRVMGKEIKFLLHFVKESKQDESGMPNNRFLAERTGGTYSTLKVQPAELEDSGVYFCASSRTSNYNEQFFGPGTRLTVL.

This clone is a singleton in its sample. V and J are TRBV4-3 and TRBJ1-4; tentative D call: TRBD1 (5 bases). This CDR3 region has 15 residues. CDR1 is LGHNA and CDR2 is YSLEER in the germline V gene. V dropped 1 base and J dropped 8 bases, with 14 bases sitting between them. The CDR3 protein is CASSQGEGWGEKLFF. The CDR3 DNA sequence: TGCGCCAGCAGCCAAGGGGAGGGGTGGGGGGAAAAACTGTTTTTT.

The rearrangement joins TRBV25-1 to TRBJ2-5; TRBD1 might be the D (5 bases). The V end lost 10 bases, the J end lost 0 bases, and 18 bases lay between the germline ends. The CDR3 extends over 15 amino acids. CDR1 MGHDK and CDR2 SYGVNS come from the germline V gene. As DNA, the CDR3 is TGTGCCACTATTTCGAGGAGACAGTACCAAGAGACCCAGTACTTC. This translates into CATISRRQYQETQYF.